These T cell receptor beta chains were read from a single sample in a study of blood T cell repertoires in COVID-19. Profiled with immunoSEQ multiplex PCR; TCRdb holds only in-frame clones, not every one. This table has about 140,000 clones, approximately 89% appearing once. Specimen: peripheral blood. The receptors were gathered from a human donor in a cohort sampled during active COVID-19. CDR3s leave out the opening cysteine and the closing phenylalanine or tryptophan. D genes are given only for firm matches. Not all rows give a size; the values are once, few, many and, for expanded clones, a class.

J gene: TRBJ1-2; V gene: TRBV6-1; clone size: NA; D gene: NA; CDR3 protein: ASSEEQVYGYT
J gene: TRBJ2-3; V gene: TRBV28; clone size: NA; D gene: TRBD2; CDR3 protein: ASSPPGAGSGDTQY
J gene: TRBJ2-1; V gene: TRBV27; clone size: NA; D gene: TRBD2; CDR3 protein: ASSLTSGGYNEQF
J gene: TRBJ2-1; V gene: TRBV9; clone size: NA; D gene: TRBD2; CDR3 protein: ASSEQVTSGGDNEQF
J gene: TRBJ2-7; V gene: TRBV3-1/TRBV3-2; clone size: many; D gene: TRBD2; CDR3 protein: ASSLRRDYYEQY
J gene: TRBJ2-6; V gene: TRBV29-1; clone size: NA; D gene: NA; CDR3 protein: SVSTGTQPLWANVLT
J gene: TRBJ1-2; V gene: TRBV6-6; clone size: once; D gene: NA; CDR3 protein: ASSYHGLRGIDYT
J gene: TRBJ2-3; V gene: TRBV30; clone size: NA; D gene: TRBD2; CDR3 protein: AWISGFTDTQY
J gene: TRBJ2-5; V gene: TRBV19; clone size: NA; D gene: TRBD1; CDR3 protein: ASSMAGGHETQY
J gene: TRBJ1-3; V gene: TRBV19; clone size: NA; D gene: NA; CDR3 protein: ASSIGLSSSGNTIY
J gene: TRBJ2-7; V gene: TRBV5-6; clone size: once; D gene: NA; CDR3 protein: ASSFLSGYEQY